The clone carrying this T cell receptor (beta chain) came up once. This sample was taken from a study of T cells in localized non-small cell lung cancer. Data came from immunoSEQ multiplex PCR; TCRdb stores just in-frame clones and leaves some out. The repertoire includes 25,000 to 35,000 clones, 85% to 90% of them detected once, and 2.5% to 3.5% sits in the top ten. V lost 4 bases and J 0 bases, leaving 14 bases between the germline ends. Germline loops: CDR1 WSHSY, CDR2 SAAADI. The CDR3 consists of 16 residues. This rearrangement joins TRBV10-2 to TRBJ2-3, with D possibly TRBD2 on 6 matching bases. Here the sequenced sample was peripheral blood, taken before any cancer treatment. This sequence originates from a female donor at least 60 years old with stage I lung adenocarcinoma. For the CDR3, the DNA is TGCGCCAGCAGTGCTGGGGGGAGCGTTAGCACAGATACGCAGTATTTT. Translated, it gives CASSAGGSVSTDTQYF.